This passage covers 25 T cell receptor beta chains from one sample sequenced in a study of regulatory T cells in long-lasting Graves disease. Libraries of TCR beta came from iRepertoire HTBI primers plus Arm-PCR of CDR3 regions. TCRdb re-called the multiplex PCR reads with MiXCR, one entry per CDR3 protein. The sample yields approximately 300,000 distinct CDR3 sequences, over 15% seen once. Time point noted: newly diagnosed GD, antithyroid drugs for less than 3 months. The TCR library was made from RNA extracted from PBMCs. The starting material was peripheral blood mononuclear cells (PBMCs), obtained at new diagnosis, from a patient treated with antithyroid drugs. Source of these receptors: a female donor with Graves disease.

This chain connects TRBV20-1 to TRBJ1-2; no reliable D call. Germline V CDR1 and CDR2: DFQATT, SNEGSKA (reference sequence). This CDR3 is 14 amino acids long. V was trimmed by 0 bases and J by 0 bases, leaving 8 bases between them. CDR3 loop: CSARDDLTNYGYTF. CDR3 coding DNA: TGCAGTGCTAGAGATGACCTTACTAACTATGGCTACACCTTC.

This clonotype was counted many times. The V call is TRBV2, the J call TRBJ2-2, with D possibly matching TRBD2 (6 bases). V lost 6 bases, J lost 4 bases, and 9 bases lay in between. The CDR3 totals 13 residues. The germline gives CDR1 SNHLY, CDR2 FYNNEI. The CDR3 loop is CASRKTSTGELFF. CDR3 nucleotide sequence: TGTGCCAGCAGAAAGACTAGCACCGGGGAGCTGTTTTTT.

This clonotype came up many times. The chain links TRBV19 to TRBJ2-1, with D possibly matching TRBD2 (5 bases). Trimming removed 5 bases from V and 5 bases from J, with 16 bases in between. Germline loops: CDR1 LNHDA, CDR2 SQIVND (reference sequence). This CDR3 contains 15 residues. The CDR3 sequence: CASSLAEVGDNEQFF. In nucleotides, the CDR3 is TGTGCCAGTAGTTTAGCAGAAGTGGGAGACAATGAGCAGTTCTTC.

This clonotype appeared many times. The chain links TRBV28 to TRBJ2-6; D uncertain. CDR1 is MDHEN, CDR2 SYDVKM, per germline. The V gene lost 7 bases and the J gene lost 2 bases, with 15 bases spanning the gap. This CDR3 is built from 16 residues. CDR3 nucleotides: TGTGCCAGCACTCTTGCGGTGAAGGCTGGGGCCAACGTCCTGACTTTC. Protein product: CASTLAVKAGANVLTF.

At least ten counts were recorded for this clonotype. This chain joins TRBV28 and TRBJ2-3; D unresolved. Germline values: CDR1 MDHEN, CDR2 SYDVKM. The CDR3 spans 14 residues. The V end was cut by 4 bases, the J end by 0 bases, with 8 bases between. The CDR3 DNA follows: TGTGCCAGCAGTTCCCCCGGGAGCACAGATACGCAGTATTTT. Residues: CASSSPGSTDTQYF.

Many counts were recorded for this clonotype. This chain connects TRBV27 to TRBJ2-2; 8 bases match TRBD1. Germline V gene sequence: CDR1 MNHEY, CDR2 SMNVEV (reference sequence). This CDR3 is built from 17 residues. V shed 1 base and J 5 bases; nucleotides not matched to a gene: 9. The CDR3 DNA follows: TGTGCCAGCAGTTTATTTTTCCCAGGGGGCGTAACCGGGGAGCTGTTTTTT. It is translated as CASSLFFPGGVTGELFF.

The sample holds a few counts of this clonotype. This chain joins TRBV10-1 and TRBJ2-3; the match to TRBD2 covers 9 bases. V lost 0 bases to trimming and J lost 2 bases; unmatched junction nucleotides: 3. Germline V lookup: CDR1 WNHNN, CDR2 SYGVQD (reference sequence). The CDR3 spans 16 residues. CDR3 sequence reads: CASSESTSGYTDTQYF. The CDR3 DNA sequence: TGCGCCAGCAGTGAGTCGACTAGCGGCTACACAGATACGCAGTATTTT.

This clonotype was seen only a few times. The chain combines TRBV29-1 with TRBJ2-5; 9 bases agree with TRBD1. The CDR3 runs 13 residues. After removal of 5 bases from V and 7 bases from J, the junction contained 8 bases not matched to a gene. Per the germline V gene, CDR1 is SQVTM and CDR2 is ANQGSEA. The CDR3 loop is CSVFRQGEVTQYF. The CDR3 DNA sequence: TGCAGCGTTTTTAGACAGGGGGAAGTGACCCAGTACTTC. Together with reference TRBV29-1 and TRBJ2-5, the CDR3 gives the full variable domain: SAVISQKPSRDICQRGTSLTIQCQVDSQVTMMFWYRQQPGQSLTLIATANQGSEATYESGFVIDKFPISRPNLTFSTLTVSNMSPEDSSIYLCSVFRQGEVTQYFGPGTRLLVL.

The chain couples TRBV7-2 to TRBJ2-1; no definite D call. V lost 5 bases and J 2 bases, leaving 13 bases between the germline ends. The CDR3 length is 15 residues. CDR1 and CDR2 from the germline V gene are SGHTA and FQGNSA. CDR3 nucleotides: TGTGCCAGCAGCCTATCCACCGCGGCCTACAATGAGCAGTTCTTC. Its protein product is CASSLSTAAYNEQFF. Drawing the rest from reference TRBV7-2 and TRBJ2-1, the complete variable domain is GAGVSQSPSNKVTEKGKDVELRCDPISGHTALYWYRQSLGQGLEFLIYFQGNSAPDKSGLPSDRFSAERTGGSVSTLTIQRTQQEDSAVYLCASSLSTAAYNEQFFGPGTRLTVL.

In its sample, this clonotype was seen many times. V usage is TRBV2 and J usage is TRBJ2-1; TRBD1 is a possible D gene (6 bases). The CDR3 totals 13 residues. Per germline, CDR1 SNHLY and CDR2 FYNNEI. V was pared by 7 bases and J by 9 bases, with 16 bases between. In nucleotides, the CDR3 is TGTGCCAGCACCCCGAGACAGGCCGGTGAGCAGTTCTTC. Protein product: CASTPRQAGEQFF.

This rearrangement joins TRBV6-5 to TRBJ1-5; no definite D call. The CDR3 consists of 14 residues. Germline V gene data show CDR1 as MNHEY and CDR2 as SVGAGI. The ends were cut back, 0 bases at V and 2 bases at J, with 5 bases in the middle. This CDR3 reads CASSYSWGNQPQHF. CDR3 coding DNA: TGTGCCAGCAGTTACTCCTGGGGCAATCAGCCCCAGCATTTT.

This clonotype was counted ten times or more. The chain is built from TRBV28 and TRBJ2-7; TRBD2 aligns across 13 bases. The germline CDR1 and CDR2 sequences are MDHEN and SYDVKM. Trimming removed 10 bases from V and 9 bases from J; junction bases left unmatched: 9. This CDR3 spans 13 amino acids. The CDR3 region is CATRRTSGGVQYF. As DNA, the CDR3 is TGTGCCACCAGAAGGACTAGCGGGGGTGTGCAGTACTTC.

The table lists this clonotype with many counts. The V and J genes are TRBV20-1 and TRBJ1-4, with 7 bases aligning to TRBD1. The CDR3 length is 15 residues. CDR1 DFQATT and CDR2 SNEGSKA come from the germline V gene (reference sequence). Trimming removed 0 bases from V and 6 bases from J; junction bases left unmatched: 7. The CDR3: CSARDRNRGYEKLFF. In nucleotides, the CDR3 is TGCAGTGCTAGAGATAGGAACAGGGGCTATGAAAAACTGTTTTTT.

Worth noting for this clonotype: This may be a read error: a much more frequent sequence differs by one nucleotide. The chain has TRBV6-9 and TRBJ2-2; D call uncertain. Germline V gene sequence: CDR1 MNHGY, CDR2 SVAAGI. The length of the CDR3 is 15 residues. The V end was cut by 4 bases, the J end by 4 bases, with 13 bases between. CDR3 nucleotides: TGTGCCAGCAGTTCCACAGACACGACCACCGGGGAGCTGTTTTTT. It specifies CASSSTDTTTGELFF.

The sample holds many counts of this clonotype. J is TRBJ2-1 and V is TRBV29-1, with 9 positions matching TRBD1. In germline, CDR1 is SQVTM, CDR2 ANQGSEA. The CDR3 spans 15 residues. The V gene end was trimmed by 2 bases and the J gene end by 8 bases; junction bases not matched to a gene: 10. The DNA of the CDR3 is TGCAGCGTTGAAAGGGGGACAGGGAGGGCAGATGAGCAGTTCTTC. Residues: CSVERGTGRADEQFF.

The table lists this clonotype with many counts. A much larger clone differs from this one at a single base, so this may be a read error. V and J are TRBV27 and TRBJ2-1; no clear D. Germline V gene data show CDR1 as MNHEY and CDR2 as SMNVEV (reference sequence). Trimming removed 0 bases from V and 5 bases from J, with 5 bases in between. The CDR3 extends over 13 amino acids. CDR3: CASSLSANNEQFF. The CDR3 coding sequence is TGTGCCAGCAGTTTATCCGCGAACAATGAGCAGTTCTTC.

This clonotype was observed at least ten times. This chain links TRBV11-3 with TRBJ2-1; 9 positions agree with TRBD2. Germline loops: CDR1 SGHNT, CDR2 YENEEA. This CDR3 has 15 residues. The V gene end was trimmed by 5 bases and the J gene end by 8 bases; junction bases not matched to a gene: 10. The CDR3 spells CASSPGASGKDEQFF. In nucleotides, the CDR3 is TGTGCCAGCAGCCCGGGGGCTAGCGGGAAGGATGAGCAGTTCTTC.

This clonotype was counted between two and nine times. A much larger clonotype is one base distant, so this may be a read error. This chain's CDR3 is CAWTADRFYEQYF. The CDR3 DNA sequence: TGTGCCTGGACTGCGGACAGATTCTACGAGCAGTACTTC. The chain recombines TRBV30 with TRBJ2-7; tentatively, D is TRBD1 (6 bases). The CDR3 is 13 residues long. The V end was cut by 4 bases, the J end by 3 bases, with 13 bases between. Germline V gene data show CDR1 as GTSNPN and CDR2 as SVGIG (reference sequence).

This clonotype appeared a few times. This chain connects TRBV28 to TRBJ2-5, with 8 bases aligning to TRBD1. This CDR3 is 14 amino acids long. Germline V lookup: CDR1 MDHEN, CDR2 SYDVKM. V trimming: 4 bases; J trimming: 2 bases; junction bases outside the gene matches: 3. CDR3 residues: CASSSWTGQETQYF. The CDR3, as DNA: TGTGCCAGCAGTTCATGGACAGGGCAAGAGACCCAGTACTTC.

The table lists this clonotype with many counts. The CDR3 bases are TGTGCCAGCAGTTACTCCTCCCCTCCTTACACTGAAGCTTTCTTT. It encodes CASSYSSPPYTEAFF. The J gene is TRBJ1-1, the V gene TRBV6-2 or TRBV6-3; no clear D gene. The CDR3 runs to 15 residues. V dropped 0 bases and J dropped 3 bases, with 11 bases sitting between them. CDR1 and CDR2 (germline): MNHEY, SVGEGT.

V is TRBV27 and J is TRBJ2-1, with D maybe TRBD2 (6 bases). The CDR3 covers 17 residues. V lost 10 bases and J 9 bases, leaving 31 bases between the germline ends. Germline CDR1 reads MNHEY; CDR2 reads SMNVEV (reference sequence). DNA for the CDR3: TGTGCCACCCGGCCTAGAACGGGACTTTCAACAACATCTGAGCAGTTCTTC. This codes for CATRPRTGLSTTSEQFF.

The chain links TRBV11-2 to TRBJ2-1; 9 nucleotides match TRBD2. Germline-derived CDR1 and CDR2 are SGHAT and FQNNGV. Trimming at V came to 0 bases and at J to 8 bases, leaving 8 bases not matched to a gene. The CDR3 is 16 amino acids. CDR3 in amino acids: CASSLDQGGGADEQFF. CDR3 bases: TGTGCCAGCAGCTTAGATCAGGGCGGGGGGGCGGATGAGCAGTTCTTC.

This chain joins TRBV2 and TRBJ2-1; TRBD2 aligns across 8 bases. The CDR3 loop spans 14 amino acids. Germline V gene data show CDR1 as SNHLY and CDR2 as FYNNEI. The junction had 4 bases not matched to a gene; V was cut back by 6 bases and J by 3 bases. CDR3 nucleotide sequence: TGTGCCAGCAGCACTAGCGGAATCTACAATGAGCAGTTCTTC. It codes for CASSTSGIYNEQFF.

This clonotype was seen at least ten times. V gene TRBV6-1 combines with J gene TRBJ2-2, with D hard to call. V lost 8 bases and J 5 bases, leaving 3 bases between the germline ends. This CDR3 is built from 10 residues. Germline-derived CDR1 and CDR2 are MNHNS and SASEGT. The CDR3 loop reads CASGTGELFF. CDR3 DNA: TGTGCCAGCGGAACCGGGGAGCTGTTTTTT.

The chain couples TRBV7-9 to TRBJ2-2; the D is unclear. The CDR3 totals 12 residues. Between the trimmed V and J ends, which lost 0 bases and 8 bases, there was a span of 4 bases. Germline V lookup: CDR1 SEHNR, CDR2 FQNEAQ (reference sequence). The CDR3 region has the DNA TGTGCCAGCAGCTTAGCGGTGGGGGAGCTGTTTTTT. Translated, it gives CASSLAVGELFF.